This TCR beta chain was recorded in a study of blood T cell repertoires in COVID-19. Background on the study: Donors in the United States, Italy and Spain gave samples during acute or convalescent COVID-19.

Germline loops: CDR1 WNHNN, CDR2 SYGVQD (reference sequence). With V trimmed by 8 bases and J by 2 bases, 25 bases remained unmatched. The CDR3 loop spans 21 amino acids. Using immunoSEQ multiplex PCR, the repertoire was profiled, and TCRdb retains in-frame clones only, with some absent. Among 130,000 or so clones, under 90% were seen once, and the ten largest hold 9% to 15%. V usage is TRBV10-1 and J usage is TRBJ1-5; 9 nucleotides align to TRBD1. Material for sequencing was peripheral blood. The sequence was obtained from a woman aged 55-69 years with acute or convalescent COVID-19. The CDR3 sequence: CASPPQGAQERAEDGNQPQHF. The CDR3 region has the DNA TGCGCCAGCCCACCACAGGGGGCCCAAGAGCGGGCGGAAGATGGCAATCAGCCCCAGCATTTT.